This T cell receptor (beta chain) stems from a study of control samples from healthy donors and cancer patients. Sequenced by immunoSEQ multiplex PCR; TCRdb stores in-frame clones only, minus some. Found here are 75,000 to 100,000 clones, almost 85% of them singletons; the top ten hold 2% to 2.5%. The sample was blood. The source is a man in his 60s in good health.

DNA for the CDR3: TGTGCCAACGTTAGGAACACTGAAGCTTTCTTT. Its protein product is CANVRNTEAFF. The chain joins TRBV12-3 or TRBV12-4 to TRBJ1-1, with D hard to call. The CDR3 is 11 amino acids. V dropped 10 bases and J dropped 1 base, with 7 bases sitting between them.